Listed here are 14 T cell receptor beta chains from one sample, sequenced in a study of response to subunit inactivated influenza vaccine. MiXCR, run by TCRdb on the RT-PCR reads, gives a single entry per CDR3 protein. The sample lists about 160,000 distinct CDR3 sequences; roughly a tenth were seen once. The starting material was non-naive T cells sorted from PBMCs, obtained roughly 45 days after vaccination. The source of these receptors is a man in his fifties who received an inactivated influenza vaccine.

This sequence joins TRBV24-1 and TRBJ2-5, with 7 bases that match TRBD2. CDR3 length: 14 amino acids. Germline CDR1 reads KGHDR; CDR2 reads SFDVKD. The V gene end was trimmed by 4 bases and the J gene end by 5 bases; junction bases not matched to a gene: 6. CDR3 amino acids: CATSDPTSSETQYF. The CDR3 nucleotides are TGTGCCACCAGTGACCCGACTAGCAGTGAGACCCAGTACTTC.

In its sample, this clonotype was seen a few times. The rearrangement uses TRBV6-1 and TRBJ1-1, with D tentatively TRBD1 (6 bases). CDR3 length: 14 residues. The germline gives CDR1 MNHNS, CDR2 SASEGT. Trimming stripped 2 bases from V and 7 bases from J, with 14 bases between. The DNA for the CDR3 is TGTGCCAGCAGTGAATTTACAGGGCTGGGTGAAGCTTTCTTT. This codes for CASSEFTGLGEAFF.

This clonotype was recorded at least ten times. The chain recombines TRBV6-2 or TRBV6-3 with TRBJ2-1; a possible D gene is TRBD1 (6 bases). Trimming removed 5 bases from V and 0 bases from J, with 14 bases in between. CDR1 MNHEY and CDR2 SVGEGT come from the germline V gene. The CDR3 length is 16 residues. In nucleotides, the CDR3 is TGTGCCAGCAGTAATTCAGGGGTTGGCTCCTACAATGAGCAGTTCTTC. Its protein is CASSNSGVGSYNEQFF.

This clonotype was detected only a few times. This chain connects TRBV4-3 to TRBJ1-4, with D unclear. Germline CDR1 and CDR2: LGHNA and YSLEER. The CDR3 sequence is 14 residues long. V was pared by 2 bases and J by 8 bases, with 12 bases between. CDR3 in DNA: TGCGCCAGCAGCCAATTGGGGAACGCGGAAAAACTGTTTTTT. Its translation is CASSQLGNAEKLFF.

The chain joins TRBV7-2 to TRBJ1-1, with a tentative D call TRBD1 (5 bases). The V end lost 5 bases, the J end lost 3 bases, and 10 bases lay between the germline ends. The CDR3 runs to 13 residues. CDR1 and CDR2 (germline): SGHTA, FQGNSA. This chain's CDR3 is CASSRGSDTEAFF. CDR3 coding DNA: TGTGCCAGCAGCAGGGGCTCGGACACTGAAGCTTTCTTT. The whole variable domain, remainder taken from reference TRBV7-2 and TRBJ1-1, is GAGVSQSPSNKVTEKGKDVELRCDPISGHTALYWYRQSLGQGLEFLIYFQGNSAPDKSGLPSDRFSAERTGGSVSTLTIQRTQQEDSAVYLCASSRGSDTEAFFGQGTRLTVV.

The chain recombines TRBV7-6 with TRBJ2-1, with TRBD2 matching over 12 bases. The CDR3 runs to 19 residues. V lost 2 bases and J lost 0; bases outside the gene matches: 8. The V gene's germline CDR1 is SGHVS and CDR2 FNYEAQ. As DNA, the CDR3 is TGTGCCAGCAGCTTAAGAACTAGCGGGGGGCCTATCTCCTACAATGAGCAGTTCTTC. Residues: CASSLRTSGGPISYNEQFF.

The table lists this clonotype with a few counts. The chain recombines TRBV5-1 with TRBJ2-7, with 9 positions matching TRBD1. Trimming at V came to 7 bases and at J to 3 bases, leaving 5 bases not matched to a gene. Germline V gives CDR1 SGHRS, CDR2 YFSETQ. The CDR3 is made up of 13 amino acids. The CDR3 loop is CASRRDRVYEQYF. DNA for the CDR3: TGCGCCAGCCGCAGGGACAGGGTCTACGAGCAGTACTTC.

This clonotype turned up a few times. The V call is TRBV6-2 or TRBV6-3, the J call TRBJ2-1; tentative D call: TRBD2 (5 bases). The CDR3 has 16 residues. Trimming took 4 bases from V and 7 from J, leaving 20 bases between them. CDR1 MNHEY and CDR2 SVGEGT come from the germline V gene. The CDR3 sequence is CASSWEFAERRNEQFF. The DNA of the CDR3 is TGTGCCAGCAGTTGGGAGTTCGCGGAGAGAAGGAATGAGCAGTTCTTC.

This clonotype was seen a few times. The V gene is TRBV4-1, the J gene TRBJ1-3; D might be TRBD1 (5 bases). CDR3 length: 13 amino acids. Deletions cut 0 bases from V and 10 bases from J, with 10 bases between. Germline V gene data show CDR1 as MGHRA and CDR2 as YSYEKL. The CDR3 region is CASSQEGEDTIYF. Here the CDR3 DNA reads TGCGCCAGCAGCCAAGAGGGGGAGGATACCATATATTTT.

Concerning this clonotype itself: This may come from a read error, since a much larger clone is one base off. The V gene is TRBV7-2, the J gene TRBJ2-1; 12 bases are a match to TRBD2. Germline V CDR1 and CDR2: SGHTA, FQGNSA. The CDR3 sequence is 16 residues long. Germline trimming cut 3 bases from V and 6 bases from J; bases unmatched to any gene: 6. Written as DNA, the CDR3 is TGTGCCAGCAGCTTTGAGACTAGCGGGAGTTTCAATGAGCAGTTCTTC. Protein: CASSFETSGSFNEQFF.

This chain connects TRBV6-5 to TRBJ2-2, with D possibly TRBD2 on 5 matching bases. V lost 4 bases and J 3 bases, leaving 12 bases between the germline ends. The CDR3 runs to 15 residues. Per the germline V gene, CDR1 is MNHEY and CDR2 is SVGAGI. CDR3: CASSFVGVHTGELFF. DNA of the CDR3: TGTGCCAGCAGTTTTGTGGGAGTCCACACCGGGGAGCTGTTTTTT.

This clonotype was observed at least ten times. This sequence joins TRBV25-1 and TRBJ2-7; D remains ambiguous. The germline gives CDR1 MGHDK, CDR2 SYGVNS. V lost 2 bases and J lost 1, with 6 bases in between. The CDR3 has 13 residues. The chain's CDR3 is CASSEGLSYEQYF. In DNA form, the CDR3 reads TGTGCCAGCAGTGAAGGCCTTTCCTACGAGCAGTACTTC.

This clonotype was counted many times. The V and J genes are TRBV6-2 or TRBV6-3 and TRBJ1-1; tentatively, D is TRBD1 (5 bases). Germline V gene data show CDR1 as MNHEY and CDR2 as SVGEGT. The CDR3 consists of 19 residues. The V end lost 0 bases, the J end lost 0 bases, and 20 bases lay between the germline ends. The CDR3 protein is CASSYSTGLRDGMNTEAFF. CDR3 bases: TGTGCCAGCAGTTACTCGACGGGACTCCGGGACGGCATGAACACTGAAGCTTTCTTT.

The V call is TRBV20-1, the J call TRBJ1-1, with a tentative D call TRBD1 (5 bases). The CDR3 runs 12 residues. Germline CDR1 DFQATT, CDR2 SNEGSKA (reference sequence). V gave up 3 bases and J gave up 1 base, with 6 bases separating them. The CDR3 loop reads CSARGGNTEAFF. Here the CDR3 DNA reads TGCAGTGCTAGGGGGGGGAACACTGAAGCTTTCTTT.